The TCR beta chain under discussion was sequenced for a study of CD8 T cells in ankylosing spondylitis. Germline lookup yields CDR1 MGHDK and CDR2 SYGVNS. With V trimmed by 7 bases and J by 6 bases, 10 bases remained unmatched. CDR3 length: 15 amino acids. General study findings and limits: Reportedly, disease-linked clones are significantly enriched in ankylosing spondylitis patients' matched synovial fluid. Among TCR beta sequences, a motif of roughly 8 highly homologous variants appeared characteristic of ankylosing spondylitis blood.

Libraries of TCR beta came from quantitative 5'-RACE with molecular barcodes. Via MiXCR, TCRdb re-called the 5' RACE reads, giving one row per CDR3 protein. The sample contains roughly 200,000 distinct CDR3 sequences, roughly 25% of which appear only once. To note about this clonotype: Its antigen is unknown.

The receptor's source is a male donor with ankylosing spondylitis or in good health (not recorded which). The sample taken for sequencing was blood, either unsorted or a sorted T cell fraction (not recorded which). J is TRBJ2-3 and V is TRBV25-1; 10 nucleotides align to TRBD2. The CDR3 coding sequence is TGTGCCAGCAATTCGGCTAGCGGGAGTACTGATACGCAGTATTTT. Translated, it gives CASNSASGSTDTQYF.